The 22 T cell receptor beta chains presented below share a single source sample, sequenced in a study of T cells in Graves' hyperthyroidism and ophthalmopathy. Amplification of TCR beta CDR3 regions used RNA as the template. In the first-round RT-PCR of the TCR CDR3, the HTBI primer set was used. TCRdb used MiXCR to reprocess the multiplex PCR reads, holding one entry per CDR3 protein. The profile covers 500,000 to 550,000 distinct CDR3 sequences, with nearly 20% appearing a single time and about 50% taken by the ten largest. Sequenced: blood. The receptors stem from a man in his forties with Graves' ophthalmopathy.

This clonotype was observed many times. This chain connects TRBV5-1 to TRBJ1-1, with 7 nucleotides matching TRBD1. After removal of 4 bases from V and 4 bases from J, the junction contained 10 bases not matched to a gene. The CDR3 is 15 residues long. Germline V gene sequence: CDR1 SGHRS, CDR2 YFSETQ. Written as DNA, the CDR3 is TGCGCCAGCAGCCCGACGACAGGGTTCACCACTGAAGCTTTCTTT. Its translation: CASSPTTGFTTEAFF.

The chain uses TRBV19 and TRBJ2-7; 9 nucleotides agree with TRBD1. The CDR3 is 16 residues long. V dropped 6 bases and J dropped 0; count of bases not matched to a gene: 9. CDR1 and CDR2 from the germline V gene are LNHDA and SQIVND (reference sequence). The CDR3, as DNA: TGTGCCAGTAGGGCGGACGGGACAGGGAACTCCTACGAGCAGTACTTC. It specifies CASRADGTGNSYEQYF. The full variable domain, completed using reference TRBV19 and TRBJ2-7, is DGGITQSPKYLFRKEGQNVTLSCEQNLNHDAMYWYRQDPGQGLRLIYYSQIVNDFQKGDIAEGYSVSREKKESFPLTVTSAQKNPTAFYLCASRADGTGNSYEQYFGPGTRLTVT.

At least ten counts were recorded for this clonotype. This sequence joins TRBV6-1 and TRBJ2-3; D gene unclear. The CDR3 contains 13 residues. Germline-derived CDR1 and CDR2 are MNHNS and SASEGT. Trimming left V 4 bases short and J 8 bases short, with 13 bases between. This CDR3 is CASSGPGSGTQYF. The CDR3 DNA sequence: TGTGCCAGCAGTGGTCCTGGTTCCGGTACGCAGTATTTT.

This clonotype was detected ten times or more. The rearrangement links TRBV11-2 to TRBJ1-1; no definite D call. Deletions cut 1 base from V and 6 bases from J, with 12 bases between. Germline CDR1 is SGHAT and CDR2 is FQNNGV. This CDR3 is built from 14 residues. The CDR3 region is CASSLGWGPSEAFF. The CDR3 DNA follows: TGTGCCAGCAGCTTAGGCTGGGGTCCTTCTGAAGCTTTCTTT.

This clonotype was observed at least ten times. V is TRBV7-2 and J is TRBJ2-3, with D uncertain. The ends were cut back, 1 base at V and 6 bases at J, with 8 bases in the middle. The CDR3 runs to 13 residues. The V gene's germline CDR1 is SGHTA and CDR2 FQGNSA. The CDR3 loop reads CASSLVGRDTQYF. Here the CDR3 DNA reads TGTGCCAGCAGCTTAGTGGGCAGGGATACGCAGTATTTT.

This clonotype was observed a handful of times. The rearrangement uses TRBV11-2 and TRBJ1-2; D remains unclear. Germline V lookup: CDR1 SGHAT, CDR2 FQNNGV. There are 15 residues in the CDR3. V was shortened by 5 bases and J by 5 bases, with 18 bases between the two germline ends. The CDR3 sequence is CASSTRTRLTYGYTF. CDR3 coding DNA: TGTGCCAGCAGCACCCGGACCCGCTTGACGTATGGCTACACCTTC.

Many counts were recorded for this clonotype. The chain carries TRBV20-1 and TRBJ2-7, with 7 bases aligning to TRBD1. The germline CDR1 and CDR2 sequences are DFQATT and SNEGSKA (reference sequence). The CDR3 covers 13 residues. The trim removed 6 bases at V and 1 base at J, leaving 6 bases unmatched. The CDR3 here is CSAEDRASYEQYF. Here the CDR3 DNA reads TGCAGTGCCGAAGACAGGGCTTCCTACGAGCAGTACTTC.

The V and J genes are TRBV5-6 and TRBJ2-5; D may be TRBD1 (5 bases). The V gene's germline CDR1 is SGHDT and CDR2 YYEEEE. V shed 3 bases and J shed 8 bases, with 14 bases lying between them. The CDR3 is made up of 13 amino acids. The CDR3 is CASSWKKGSTQYF. In DNA, the CDR3 is TGTGCCAGCAGCTGGAAAAAGGGGTCAACCCAGTACTTC.

This clonotype was picked up many times. The genes are TRBV5-1 and TRBJ1-1, with 8 bases aligning to TRBD1. The CDR3 sequence is 14 residues long. The trim removed 3 bases at V and 3 bases at J, leaving 4 bases unmatched. CDR1 is SGHRS and CDR2 is YFSETQ in the germline V gene. Written as DNA, the CDR3 is TGCGCCAGCAGCTGGCAGACAGGGGACACTGAAGCTTTCTTT. This translates into CASSWQTGDTEAFF.

The J gene is TRBJ1-3, the V gene TRBV2, with a tentative D call TRBD1 (5 bases). This CDR3 region has 19 residues. Germline CDR1 SNHLY, CDR2 FYNNEI. V was trimmed by 7 bases and J by 8 bases, leaving 33 bases between them. This chain's CDR3 is CASNLAGANTGTAGDTIYF. CDR3 nucleotide sequence: TGTGCCAGCAATCTAGCGGGAGCTAACACCGGGACCGCCGGGGACACCATATATTTT.

This clonotype was seen a few times. The chain combines TRBV12-3 or TRBV12-4 with TRBJ2-1; D is perhaps TRBD1 (6 bases). The CDR3 has 13 amino acids. The V end was cut by 7 bases, the J end by 8 bases, with 15 bases between. The CDR3 DNA sequence: TGTGCCAGCATCTTCACAGGGTCGGATGAGCAGTTCTTC. It yields the protein CASIFTGSDEQFF.

This clonotype has a handful of counts. This chain joins TRBV20-1 and TRBJ2-5; no firm D call. Trimming pared 0 bases from V and 5 bases from J, leaving 10 bases between. The CDR3 sequence is 13 residues long. Germline values: CDR1 DFQATT, CDR2 SNEGSKA (reference sequence). For the CDR3, the DNA is TGCAGTGCTAGAGATAGCCACGGGGAGACCCAGTACTTC. Translation gives CSARDSHGETQYF.

The V gene is TRBV10-3, the J gene TRBJ2-3, with D perhaps TRBD2 (5 bases). V was cut by 10 bases and J by 2 bases, with 16 bases left in between. The CDR3 is 14 amino acids. Germline V gene sequence: CDR1 ENHRY, CDR2 SYGVKD. The CDR3, as DNA: TGTGCCACTAGCCTAGGATCTGACACAGATACGCAGTATTTT. It encodes CATSLGSDTDTQYF.

CDR3 region: CATTTLGQETQYF. The CDR3, as DNA: TGTGCCACCACTACCCTGGGCCAAGAGACCCAGTACTTC. The chain links TRBV6-1 to TRBJ2-5; D gene ambiguous. The V gene lost 10 bases and the J gene lost 1 base, with 13 bases spanning the gap. CDR1 and CDR2 from the germline V gene are MNHNS and SASEGT. This CDR3 spans 13 amino acids.

This clonotype was seen ten or more times. The V and J genes are TRBV5-1 and TRBJ2-1; D is tentatively TRBD1 or TRBD2 (6 bases each). The CDR3 length is 16 residues. CDR1 and CDR2 (germline): SGHRS, YFSETQ. V was cut by 5 bases and J by 8 bases, with 23 bases left in between. The CDR3 sequence is CASSPGAGPGYYEQFF. CDR3 coding DNA: TGCGCCAGCAGTCCGGGGGCGGGACCCGGGTACTATGAGCAGTTCTTC.

This clonotype was counted at least ten times. The rearrangement links TRBV6-5 to TRBJ2-5; 9 bases fit TRBD1. Looked up from germline, CDR1 is MNHEY and CDR2 is SVGAGI. The CDR3 has 15 residues. The trim removed 0 bases at V and 4 bases at J, leaving 3 bases unmatched. The CDR3 protein is CASSYSDRGRETQYF. CDR3 DNA: TGTGCCAGCAGTTACTCGGACAGGGGCCGAGAGACCCAGTACTTC.

This clonotype came up a few times. The DNA for the CDR3 is TGTGCCAGCAGCCAAGATACTAGCGGGGGGAGCGAGCAGTACTTC. Translating it yields CASSQDTSGGSEQYF. The chain is built from TRBV3-1 and TRBJ2-7, with 12 bases lining up with TRBD2. J gave up 6 bases and V 0 bases, and 3 bases lay outside the gene matches. The CDR3 consists of 15 residues. Germline loops: CDR1 LGHDT, CDR2 YNNKEL (reference sequence).

The gene calls are TRBV11-2 and TRBJ1-2; D gene unclear. Per germline, CDR1 SGHAT and CDR2 FQNNGV. The CDR3 covers 13 residues. Trimming left V 5 bases short and J 7 bases short, with 14 bases between. CDR3 DNA: TGTGCCAGCAGCCAGATTCAGAGGAGTGGCTACACCTTC. Its protein is CASSQIQRSGYTF.

The chain carries TRBV6-5 and TRBJ1-5; D is perhaps TRBD1 (6 bases). The V end was cut by 3 bases, the J end by 2 bases, with 11 bases between. Germline lookup yields CDR1 MNHEY and CDR2 SVGAGI. The CDR3 length is 15 residues. This CDR3 is CASSYGSGGNQPQHF. The CDR3 region has the DNA TGTGCCAGCAGTTATGGGTCAGGGGGCAATCAGCCCCAGCATTTT.

J is TRBJ1-4 and V is TRBV12-3 or TRBV12-4, with TRBD1 matching 7 bases. Losses at the gene ends were 5 bases for V and 4 bases for J; bases not matched to a gene: 7. The CDR3 is 15 residues long. This CDR3 reads CASSQWDSFNEKLFF. CDR3 DNA: TGTGCCAGCAGTCAGTGGGACAGTTTTAATGAAAAACTGTTTTTT.

This chain links TRBV9 with TRBJ2-1, with 8 bases lining up with TRBD1. CDR3 size: 14 residues. Germline trimming cut 0 bases from V and 4 bases from J; bases unmatched to any gene: 0. The V gene's germline CDR1 is SGDLS and CDR2 YYNGEE. Here the CDR3 DNA reads TGTGCCAGCAGCGTAGGGGACAGGTACAATGAGCAGTTCTTC. The encoded protein is CASSVGDRYNEQFF.

The chain joins TRBV5-1 to TRBJ1-1, with D perhaps matching TRBD1 (6 bases). The CDR3 runs 17 residues. Germline CDR1 reads SGHRS; CDR2 reads YFSETQ. Trimming took off 5 bases at V and 0 bases at J, with 20 bases between the two ends. CDR3 in DNA: TGCGCCAGCAGTTGGAAAACAGGGAGATTCATGAACACTGAAGCTTTCTTT. As protein: CASSWKTGRFMNTEAFF.